This T cell receptor (beta chain) was recorded in a study of shared clonotypes between healthy human individuals (dated by TCRdb to between 2020 and 2021). With regard to the full study: The cohort included three men and a couple of women between 18 and 49 years of age. For each donor, CD4 naive and CD4 memory were each given three plates, CD8 naive was given two plates, and CD8 memory was given one plate. Blood TCR repertoires of about five healthy adults were deeply sequenced to estimate repertoire size and the extent of clonotype sharing between individuals. To increase sequencing depth and limit assay-specific biases, different laboratories used diverse techniques to prepare libraries and sequence TCR repertoires. Per donor, leukapheresis produced somewhere between about 0.8 and 9 billion PBMCs. Results the study describes overall, beyond this receptor: Pairwise subsampling led to the expectation that sequencing depth would affect the degree of clonotype sharing among donors. Clonotypes shared by all four sorted-subset donors showed higher generation probabilities than non-shared clonotypes. The genetic and exposure-history diversity represented was limited by the small number of donors. Rarefaction of sorted-subset datasets indicated incomplete sequencing despite the large sequencing depth. Across four donors, about 4.5% of naive CD4, 3% to 4% of naive CD8, about 2% of memory CD4, and roughly 0.41% of memory CD8 clonotypes were shared. Larger estimated clonotype richness was generally found for naive subsets than for memory subsets. Sampling was restricted to blood, and TCR repertoires in tissue are likely to differ from TCR repertoires in blood.

As for this clone: What antigen it recognizes has not been identified. The input lacks base qualities; no much larger clone sits a single base away.

V is reduced by 2 bases and J by 0 bases, leaving a spacing of 10 bases between them. CDR1 and CDR2 are drawn from the germline V gene (reference sequence): LNHDA, SQIVND. Measured from the cysteine to the phenylalanine, the CDR3 is 16 residues long. Just the 48-base CDR3 DNA is kept, in frame starting at base 1. The donors were healthy, HIV-negative adults with no recently reported acute infections or vaccinations. All donors were Caucasian adults living in Nashville, Tennessee, USA. CD4+ T cells were enriched by magnetic negative selection, after which naive cells were positively selected on CD45RA and the negative fraction was taken as the memory subset. After blood collection by leukapheresis, PBMCs were isolated using Ficoll-Histopaque density gradient centrifugation and then cryopreserved in the vapor phase of liquid nitrogen. Analytical flow cytometry was used to check the purity and quantity of every magnetically sorted T cell population. Each sorted fraction had its genomic DNA isolated and then quantified by UV absorbance on a Nanodrop 2000c.

TCR CDR3 regions were amplified from genomic DNA by multiplex PCR using the deep immunoSEQ assay. Extracted genomic DNA from each cell subset was spread evenly across all wells of several immunoSEQ 96-well plates, with each plate serving as a replicate. For sorted subsets, about 220 ng of genomic DNA, equivalent to some 33,000 T cell genomes, went into each replicate PCR. Purified libraries were measured with a Qubit 3.0 fluorometer, size-checked on a Bioanalyzer 2100, and measured again with the KAPA Library Quantification kit. A separate single-read 150-cycle Illumina NextSeq 550 flow cell was used to sequence each immunoSEQ 96-well plate. In the paper's pipeline: The immunoSEQ output contained only junctional sequences without quality scores, so filtering could not match that applied to full-length reads. To assign V/J genes and CDR3, sequences were annotated using PyIR, a Python wrapper for IgBLAST v1.9, with IMGT germline references. Reads with weak V/J assignments (E-value above 1e-6), missing CDR3, stop codons, out-of-frame junctions, or ambiguous translated residues were removed. A V3J clonotype was defined by an identical inferred V gene, J gene, and CDR3 amino acid sequence. The percentage overlap between two repertoires was calculated by dividing the number of shared unique clonotypes by the size of the smaller repertoire. Richness of each repertoire was evaluated using RTK rarefaction, the Chao1 estimator, and Recon v2.1 estimates of unobserved clonotypes. Generation probabilities were computed with OLGA for all TCRbeta clonotypes obtained by the gDNA method from a few donors. TCRdb carries this immuneACCESS record with in-frame sequences only. Its versions omit some clonotypes, under half of them owing to an unresolved V gene in the studies checked, with the rest unexplained. V and J calls and clone size come straight from that table; D and trimming were deduced from the DNA. The sample yields approximately 2,300,000 clones; around 90% were counted once. The ten largest make up more than 0.35% of the sample.

The TCR was taken from a man aged 18 to 30 in good health. Some clones in this sample may be carry-over from other donors' samples. Sequencing input: naive CD4+ T cells from PBMCs. The cell subset or site label, as the study defines it: CD45RA+ positively selected. Here the chain combines TRBV19 and TRBJ1-4, with no D gene named confidently. The DNA reads as follows: TGTGCCAGTAGTATACTAACTGGGGCAACTAATGAAAAACTGTTTTTT. Its protein product is CASSILTGATNEKLFF.